This record concerns one T cell receptor beta chain sequence. The CDR3 has 13 residues. With 6 bases removed from V and 7 bases from J, the gap between germline ends came to 13 bases. Germline V gives CDR1 DFQATT, CDR2 SNEGSKA (reference sequence). The data were taken from a study of patients and donors after allogeneic stem cell transplantation. TCRdb redid the calling of the RT-PCR reads with MiXCR, one entry per CDR3 protein. The sample has 150,000 to 200,000 distinct CDR3 sequences; approximately 25% are singletons. Material for sequencing was blood, either unsorted or a sorted T cell fraction (not recorded which). This sequence was found in a human donor who was either an allogeneic HSCT recipient or a stem cell or donor lymphocyte infusion donor (not recorded which). It is not recorded whose cells these are; they may come from a transplant donor. The rearrangement joins TRBV20-1 to TRBJ1-6; D call uncertain. Written as DNA, the CDR3 is TGCAGTGCCATAGCCAGGAACAATTCACCCCTCCACTTT. Protein product: CSAIARNNSPLHF.